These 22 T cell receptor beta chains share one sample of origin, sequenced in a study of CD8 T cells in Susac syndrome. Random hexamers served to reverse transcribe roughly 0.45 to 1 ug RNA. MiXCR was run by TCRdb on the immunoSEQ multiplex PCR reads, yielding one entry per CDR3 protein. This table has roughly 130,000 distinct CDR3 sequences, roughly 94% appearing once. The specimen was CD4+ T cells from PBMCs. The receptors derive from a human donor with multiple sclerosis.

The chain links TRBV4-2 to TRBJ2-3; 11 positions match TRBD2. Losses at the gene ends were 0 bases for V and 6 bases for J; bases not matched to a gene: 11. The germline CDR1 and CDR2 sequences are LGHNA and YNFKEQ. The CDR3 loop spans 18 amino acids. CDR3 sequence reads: CASSQDHGASGGTDTQYF. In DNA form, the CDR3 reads TGTGCCAGCAGCCAAGATCATGGGGCTAGCGGGGGGACGGATACGCAGTATTTT.

Here the CDR3 reads CASSQVETGQSNQPQHF. The DNA of the CDR3 is TGTGCCAGCAGCCAAGTCGAAACGGGACAGAGTAATCAGCCCCAGCATTTT. V usage is TRBV4-2 and J usage is TRBJ1-5; 7 bases map to TRBD1. The CDR3 extends over 17 amino acids. Germline V CDR1 and CDR2: LGHNA, YNFKEQ. With V trimmed by 1 base and J by 4 bases, 10 bases remained unmatched.

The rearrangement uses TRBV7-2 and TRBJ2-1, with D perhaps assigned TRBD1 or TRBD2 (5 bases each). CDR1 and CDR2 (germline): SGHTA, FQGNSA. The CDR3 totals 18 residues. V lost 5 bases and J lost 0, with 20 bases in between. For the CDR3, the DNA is TGTGCCAGCAGCCGGACGTGGGGCACGGGGCTCTCCTACAATGAGCAGTTCTTC. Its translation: CASSRTWGTGLSYNEQFF.

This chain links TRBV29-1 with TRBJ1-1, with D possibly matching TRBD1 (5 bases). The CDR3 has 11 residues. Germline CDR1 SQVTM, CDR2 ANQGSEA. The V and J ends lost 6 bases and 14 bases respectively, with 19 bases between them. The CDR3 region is CSVHPRGLWFF. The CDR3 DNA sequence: TGCAGCGTCCACCCAAGGGGTTTATGGTTCTTT.

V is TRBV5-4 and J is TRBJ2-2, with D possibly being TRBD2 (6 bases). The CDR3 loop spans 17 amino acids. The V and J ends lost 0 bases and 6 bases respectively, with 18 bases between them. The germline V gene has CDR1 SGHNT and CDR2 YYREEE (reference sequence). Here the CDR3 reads CASSLARGGALAGELFF. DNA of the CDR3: TGTGCCAGCAGCTTGGCTCGCGGAGGGGCCCTGGCCGGGGAGCTGTTTTTT.

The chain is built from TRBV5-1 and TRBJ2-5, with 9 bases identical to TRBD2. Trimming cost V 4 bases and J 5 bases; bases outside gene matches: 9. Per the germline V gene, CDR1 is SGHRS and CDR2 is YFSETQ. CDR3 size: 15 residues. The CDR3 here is CASSSYSGSGETQYF. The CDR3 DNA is TGCGCCAGCAGCAGCTATAGCGGGAGTGGGGAGACCCAGTACTTC.

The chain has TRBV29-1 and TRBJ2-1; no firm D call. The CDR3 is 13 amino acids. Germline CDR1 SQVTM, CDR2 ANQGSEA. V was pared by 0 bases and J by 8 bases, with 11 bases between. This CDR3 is CSVEDKQVDEQFF. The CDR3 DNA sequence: TGCAGCGTTGAAGATAAGCAGGTGGATGAGCAGTTCTTC.

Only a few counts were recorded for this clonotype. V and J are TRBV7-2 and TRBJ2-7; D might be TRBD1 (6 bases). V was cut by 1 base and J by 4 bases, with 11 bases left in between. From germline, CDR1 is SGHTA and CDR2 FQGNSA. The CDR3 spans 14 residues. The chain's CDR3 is CASSLGGTQYEQYF. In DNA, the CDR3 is TGTGCCAGCAGCTTAGGAGGGACACAGTACGAGCAGTACTTC.

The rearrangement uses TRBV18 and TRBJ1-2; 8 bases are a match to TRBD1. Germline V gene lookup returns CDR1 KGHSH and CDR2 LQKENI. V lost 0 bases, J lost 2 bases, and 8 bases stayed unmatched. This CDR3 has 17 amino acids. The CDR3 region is CASSPPDRAGPNYGYTF. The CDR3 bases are TGTGCCAGCTCACCACCGGACAGGGCTGGTCCAAACTATGGCTACACCTTC.

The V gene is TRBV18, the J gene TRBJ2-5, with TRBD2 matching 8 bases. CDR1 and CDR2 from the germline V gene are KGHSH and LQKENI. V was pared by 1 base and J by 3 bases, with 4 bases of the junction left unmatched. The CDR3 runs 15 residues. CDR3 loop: CASSPLAGREETQYF. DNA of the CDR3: TGTGCCAGCTCACCACTAGCGGGAAGGGAAGAGACCCAGTACTTC.

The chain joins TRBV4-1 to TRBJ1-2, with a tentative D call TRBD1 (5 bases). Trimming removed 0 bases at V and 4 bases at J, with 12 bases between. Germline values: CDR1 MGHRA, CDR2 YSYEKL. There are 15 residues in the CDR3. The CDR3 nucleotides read TGCGCCAGCAGCCAAGATAGTACGGACACCTATGGCTACACCTTC. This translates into CASSQDSTDTYGYTF.

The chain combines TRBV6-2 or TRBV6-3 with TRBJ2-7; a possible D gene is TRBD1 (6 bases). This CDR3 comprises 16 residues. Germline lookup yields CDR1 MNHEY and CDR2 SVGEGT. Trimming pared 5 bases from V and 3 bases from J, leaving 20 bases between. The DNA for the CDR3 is TGTGCCAGCAGTCTCTATTTCCGGACAGCCGACTACGAGCAGTACTTC. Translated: CASSLYFRTADYEQYF.

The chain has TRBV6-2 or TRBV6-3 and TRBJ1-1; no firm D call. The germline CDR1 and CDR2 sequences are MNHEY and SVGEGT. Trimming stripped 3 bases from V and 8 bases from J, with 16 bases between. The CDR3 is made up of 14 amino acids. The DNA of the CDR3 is TGTGCCAGCAGTTATTCGCACGAGGGCGGAGAAGCTTTCTTT. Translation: CASSYSHEGGEAFF.

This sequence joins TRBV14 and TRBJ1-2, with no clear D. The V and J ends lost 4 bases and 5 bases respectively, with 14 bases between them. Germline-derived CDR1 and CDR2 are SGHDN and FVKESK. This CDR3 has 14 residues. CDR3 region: CASSPQGAAYGYTF. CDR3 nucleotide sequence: TGTGCCAGCAGCCCTCAAGGAGCCGCTTATGGCTACACCTTC.

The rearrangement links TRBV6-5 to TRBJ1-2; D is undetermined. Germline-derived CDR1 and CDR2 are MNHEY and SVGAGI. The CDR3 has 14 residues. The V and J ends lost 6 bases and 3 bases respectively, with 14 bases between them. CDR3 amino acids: CASSYRVSDYGYTF. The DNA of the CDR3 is TGTGCCAGCAGCTACCGAGTGTCTGACTATGGCTACACCTTC.

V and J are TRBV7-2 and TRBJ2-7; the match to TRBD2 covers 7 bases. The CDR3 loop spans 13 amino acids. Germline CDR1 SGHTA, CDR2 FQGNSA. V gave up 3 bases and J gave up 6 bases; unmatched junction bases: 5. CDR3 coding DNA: TGTGCCAGCAGCTTCCGGGGGGAATTCGAGCAGTACTTC. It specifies CASSFRGEFEQYF.

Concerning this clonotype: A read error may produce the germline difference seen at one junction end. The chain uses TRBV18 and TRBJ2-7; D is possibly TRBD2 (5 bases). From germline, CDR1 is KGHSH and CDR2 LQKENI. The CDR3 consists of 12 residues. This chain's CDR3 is CASSPQEGEQHF. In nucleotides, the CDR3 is TGTGCCAGCTCACCCCAAGAGGGCGAGCAGCACTTC. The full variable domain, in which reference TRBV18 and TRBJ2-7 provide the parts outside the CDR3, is NAGVMQNPRHLVRRRGQEARLRCSPMKGHSHVYWYRQLPEEGLKFMVYLQKENIIDESGMPKERFSAEFPKEGPSILRIQQVVRGDSAAYFCASSPQEGEQHFGPGTRLTVT.

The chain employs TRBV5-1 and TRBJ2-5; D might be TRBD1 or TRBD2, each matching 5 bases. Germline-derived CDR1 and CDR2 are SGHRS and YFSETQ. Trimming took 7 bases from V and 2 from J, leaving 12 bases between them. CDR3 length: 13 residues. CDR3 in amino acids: CASRRTPQETQYF. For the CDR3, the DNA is TGCGCCAGCCGGAGGACACCTCAAGAGACCCAGTACTTC. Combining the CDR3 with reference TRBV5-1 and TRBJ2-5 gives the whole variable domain KAGVTQTPRYLIKTRGQQVTLSCSPISGHRSVSWYQQTPGQGLQFLFEYFSETQRNKGNFPGRFSGRQFSNSRSEMNVSTLELGDSALYLCASRRTPQETQYFGPGTRLLVL.

The CDR3 loop is CASRLDRSSGNTIYF. The CDR3 bases are TGTGCCAGCAGACTGGACCGGAGCTCTGGAAACACCATATATTTT. The rearrangement joins TRBV4-2 to TRBJ1-3; D is unclear. This CDR3 is 15 amino acids long. V lost 6 bases, J lost 0 bases, and 12 bases lay in between. The germline CDR1 and CDR2 sequences are LGHNA and YNFKEQ.

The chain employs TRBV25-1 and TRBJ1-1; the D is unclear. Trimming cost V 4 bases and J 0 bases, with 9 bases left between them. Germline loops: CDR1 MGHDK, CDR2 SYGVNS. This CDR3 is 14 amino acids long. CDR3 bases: TGTGCCAGCAGTGGCCTCCCCATGAACACTGAAGCTTTCTTT. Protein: CASSGLPMNTEAFF.

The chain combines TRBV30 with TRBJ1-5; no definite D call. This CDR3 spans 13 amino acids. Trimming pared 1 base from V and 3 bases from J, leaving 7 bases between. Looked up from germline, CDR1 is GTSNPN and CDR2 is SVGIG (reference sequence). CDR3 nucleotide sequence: TGTGCCTGGAGTGACAGCTTCAATCAGCCCCAGCATTTT. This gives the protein CAWSDSFNQPQHF.

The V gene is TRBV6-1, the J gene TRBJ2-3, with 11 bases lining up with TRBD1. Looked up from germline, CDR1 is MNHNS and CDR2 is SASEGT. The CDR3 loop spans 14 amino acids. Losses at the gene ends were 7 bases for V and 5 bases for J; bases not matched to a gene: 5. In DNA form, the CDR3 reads TGTGCCAGCACCCTGGACAGGGGGCAAGATACGCAGTATTTT. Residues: CASTLDRGQDTQYF.